This T cell receptor (beta chain) was recorded in a study of cytomegalovirus exposure and HLA in healthy donors. PCR used 60 Vbeta primers and 13 Jbeta primers. Method: immunoSEQ multiplex PCR; TCRdb's copy keeps in-frame clones and lacks some. This table holds some 200,000 clones. This CDR3 spans 14 amino acids. Germline values: CDR1 SGHTS, CDR2 YDEGEE. Trimming took 1 base from V and 8 from J, leaving 12 bases between them. The clonotype comes from a woman under 30 in good health and CMV-seropositive. The V and J genes are TRBV5-8 and TRBJ1-4; D not resolved. Input material: PBMCs. For the CDR3, the DNA is TGTGCCAGCAGCTTGCCCAGGAAAACGGAAAAACTGTTTTTT. Amino acids: CASSLPRKTEKLFF.